The clone carrying this T cell receptor beta chain was seen just once. In the authors' methods: Estimation of nucleated cell counts was performed using reference gene primer amplification. Here immunoSEQ multiplex PCR was the method, and the copy in TCRdb shows in-frame clones only, minus some. V, J and clone size reflect that table, while D and trimming were determined from the DNA. The sample lists some 14,000 clones; around nine tenths were seen once. The data derive from a study of blood T cell repertoires in COVID-19. Looking at the study overall: COVID-19 samples from acute and convalescent phases originated in the United States, Italy and Spain. PBMCs, B-cell-depleted T cells, or T cells were the source of the cDNA or gDNA that made up the material.

The sequence came from a woman in her 70s in a cohort sampled during active or convalescent COVID-19. Specimen: peripheral blood.

Here the CDR3 reads CASSLLTGRLSWAQYF. CDR3 nucleotide sequence: TGTGCCAGCTCACTACTGACAGGGAGACTTTCTTGGGCCCAGTACTTC. The chain couples TRBV18 to TRBJ2-5; 7 bases line up with TRBD1. This CDR3 comprises 16 residues. V was clipped by 4 bases and J by 9 bases; unmatched bases: 17. Germline values: CDR1 KGHSH, CDR2 LQKENI.